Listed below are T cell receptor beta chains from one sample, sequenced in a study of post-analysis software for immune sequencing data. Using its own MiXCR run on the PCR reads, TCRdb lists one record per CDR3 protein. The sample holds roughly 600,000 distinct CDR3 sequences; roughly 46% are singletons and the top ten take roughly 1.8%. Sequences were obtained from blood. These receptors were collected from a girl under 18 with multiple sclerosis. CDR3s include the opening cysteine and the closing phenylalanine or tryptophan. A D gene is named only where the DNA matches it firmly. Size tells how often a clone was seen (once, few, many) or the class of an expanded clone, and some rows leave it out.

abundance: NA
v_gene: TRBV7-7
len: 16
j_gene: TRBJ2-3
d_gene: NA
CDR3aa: CASSSRAGGSTDTQYF
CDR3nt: TGTGCTAGCAGCTCCCGTGCGGGCGGTAGCACAGATACGCAGTATTTT

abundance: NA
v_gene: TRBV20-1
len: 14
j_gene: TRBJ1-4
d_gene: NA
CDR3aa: CSARDPREGEKLFF
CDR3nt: TGCAGTGCTAGAGATCCCAGGGAGGGTGAAAAACTGTTTTTT

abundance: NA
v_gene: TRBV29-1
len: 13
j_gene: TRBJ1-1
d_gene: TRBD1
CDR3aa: CSTSTGRGTEAFF
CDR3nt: TGCAGCACGTCGACAGGGCGCGGGACTGAAGCTTTCTTT

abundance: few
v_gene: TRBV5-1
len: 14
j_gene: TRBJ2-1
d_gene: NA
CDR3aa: CASSLVLVGNEQFF
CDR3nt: TGCGCCAGCAGCTTGGTGCTAGTCGGCAATGAGCAGTTCTTC

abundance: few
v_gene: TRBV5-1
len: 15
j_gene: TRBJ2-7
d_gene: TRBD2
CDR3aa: CASSLVSGNSYEQYF
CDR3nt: TGCGCCAGCAGCTTGGTTAGCGGGAACTCCTACGAGCAGTACTTC

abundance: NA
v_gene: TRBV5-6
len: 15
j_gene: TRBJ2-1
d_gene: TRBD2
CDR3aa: CASSLELANYNEQFF
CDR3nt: TGTGCCAGCAGCTTGGAACTAGCGAACTACAATGAGCAGTTCTTC

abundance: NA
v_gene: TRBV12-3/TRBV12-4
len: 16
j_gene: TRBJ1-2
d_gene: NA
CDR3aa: CASSLGPAGTNYGYTF
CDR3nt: TGTGCCAGCAGTTTAGGTCCGGCAGGGACTAACTATGGCTACACCTTC

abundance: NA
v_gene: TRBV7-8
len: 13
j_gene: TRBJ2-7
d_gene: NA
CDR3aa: CASSLEGKGEQYF
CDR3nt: TGTGCCAGCAGCTTAGAGGGTAAGGGCGAGCAGTACTTC

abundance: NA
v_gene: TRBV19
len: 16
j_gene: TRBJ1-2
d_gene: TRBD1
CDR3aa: CASSLRPDRADYGYTF
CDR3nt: TGTGCCAGTAGTCTCCGACCGGACAGGGCGGACTATGGCTACACCTTC

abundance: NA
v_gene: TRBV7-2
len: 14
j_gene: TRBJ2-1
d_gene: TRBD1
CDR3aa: CASSRDRAVNEQFF
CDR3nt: TGTGCCAGCAGCCGGGACAGGGCGGTCAATGAGCAGTTCTTC

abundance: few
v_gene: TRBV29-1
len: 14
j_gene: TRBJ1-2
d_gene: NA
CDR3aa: CSATMSKGSYGYTF
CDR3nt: TGCAGCGCCACCATGAGTAAGGGGAGCTATGGCTACACCTTC

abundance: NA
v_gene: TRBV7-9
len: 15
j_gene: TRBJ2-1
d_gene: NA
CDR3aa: CASDERLGLYNEQFF
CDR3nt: TGTGCCAGCGATGAAAGACTGGGCCTCTACAATGAGCAGTTCTTC

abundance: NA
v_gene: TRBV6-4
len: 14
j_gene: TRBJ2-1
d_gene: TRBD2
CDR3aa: CASSDWREPNEQFF
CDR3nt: TGTGCCAGCAGTGACTGGCGGGAGCCCAATGAGCAGTTCTTC

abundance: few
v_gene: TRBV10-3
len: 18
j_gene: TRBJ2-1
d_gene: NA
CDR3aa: CAISEAETGKSSYNEQFF
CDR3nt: TGTGCCATCAGTGAGGCAGAGACGGGGAAAAGCTCCTACAATGAGCAGTTCTTC

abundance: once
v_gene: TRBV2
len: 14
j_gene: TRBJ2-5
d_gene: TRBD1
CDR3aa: CASRIRQGADEQYF
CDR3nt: TGTGCCAGCAGAATTCGGCAGGGGGCTGATGAGCAGTACTTC

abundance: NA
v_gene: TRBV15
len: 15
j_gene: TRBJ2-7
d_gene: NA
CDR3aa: CATSRDWEDTYEQYF
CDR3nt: TGTGCCACCAGCAGAGATTGGGAAGACACCTACGAGCAGTACTTC

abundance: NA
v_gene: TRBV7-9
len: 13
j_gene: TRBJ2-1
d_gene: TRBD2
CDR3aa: CASSFPSGNEQFF
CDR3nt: TGTGCCAGCAGCTTCCCTAGCGGGAATGAGCAGTTCTTC

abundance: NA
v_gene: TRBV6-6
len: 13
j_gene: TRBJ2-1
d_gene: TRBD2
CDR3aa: CASSYGTSNEQFF
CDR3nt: TGTGCCAGCAGTTACGGGACTAGCAATGAGCAGTTCTTC

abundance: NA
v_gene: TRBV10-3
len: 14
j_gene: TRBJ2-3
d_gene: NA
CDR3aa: CANSDVLAGDTQYF
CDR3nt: TGTGCCAACAGTGACGTACTAGCCGGAGATACGCAGTATTTT

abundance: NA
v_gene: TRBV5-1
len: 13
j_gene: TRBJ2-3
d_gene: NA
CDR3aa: CASSSSPVDTQYF
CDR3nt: TGCGCCAGCAGCTCCAGCCCTGTAGATACGCAGTATTTT

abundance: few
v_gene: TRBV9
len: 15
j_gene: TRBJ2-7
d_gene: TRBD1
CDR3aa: CASSVAIRGQYEQYF
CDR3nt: TGTGCCAGCAGCGTAGCAATCAGGGGGCAGTACGAGCAGTACTTC

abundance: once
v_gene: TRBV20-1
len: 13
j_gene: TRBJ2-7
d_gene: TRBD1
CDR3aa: CSAGTGDDYEQYF
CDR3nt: TGCAGTGCCGGGACAGGAGACGACTACGAGCAGTACTTC

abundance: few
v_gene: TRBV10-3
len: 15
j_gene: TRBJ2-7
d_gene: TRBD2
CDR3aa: CAIREDGRNRYEQYF
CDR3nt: TGTGCCATCAGAGAGGACGGGAGGAATCGGTACGAGCAGTACTTC

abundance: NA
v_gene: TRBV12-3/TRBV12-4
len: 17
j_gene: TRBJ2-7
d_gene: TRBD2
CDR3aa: CASSSPGLAGVGYEQYF
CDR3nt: TGTGCCAGCAGTTCTCCCGGTCTAGCGGGAGTCGGGTACGAGCAGTACTTC

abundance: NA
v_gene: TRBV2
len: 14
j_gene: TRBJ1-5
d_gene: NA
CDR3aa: CASSVGAVGQPQHF
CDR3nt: TGTGCCAGCAGTGTAGGGGCAGTCGGTCAGCCCCAGCATTTT

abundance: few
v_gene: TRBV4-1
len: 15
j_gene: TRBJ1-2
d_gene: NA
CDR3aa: CASSQEGKGNYGYTF
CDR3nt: TGCGCCAGCAGCCAAGAAGGGAAGGGGAACTATGGCTACACCTTC

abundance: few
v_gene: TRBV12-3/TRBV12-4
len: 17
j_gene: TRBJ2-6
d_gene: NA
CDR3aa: CASRLTVSFSGANVLTF
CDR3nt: TGTGCCAGCAGGCTTACGGTCAGTTTCTCTGGGGCCAACGTCCTGACTTTC

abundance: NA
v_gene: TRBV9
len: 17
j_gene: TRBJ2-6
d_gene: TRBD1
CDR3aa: CASSVVGQSSGANVLTF
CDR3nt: TGTGCCAGCAGCGTAGTGGGACAGAGCTCTGGGGCCAACGTCCTGACTTTC

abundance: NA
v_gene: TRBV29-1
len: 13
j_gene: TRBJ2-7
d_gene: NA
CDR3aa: CSVVGTNTYEQYF
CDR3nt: TGCAGCGTTGTCGGGACAAACACCTACGAGCAGTACTTC

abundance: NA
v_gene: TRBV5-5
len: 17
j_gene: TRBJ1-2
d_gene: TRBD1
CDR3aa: CASSLEVDRAHNYGYTF
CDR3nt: TGTGCCAGCAGCTTGGAGGTCGACAGGGCTCATAACTATGGCTACACCTTC

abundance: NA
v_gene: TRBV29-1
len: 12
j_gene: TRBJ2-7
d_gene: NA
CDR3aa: CSVELVTYEQYF
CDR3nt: TGCAGCGTTGAACTGGTTACCTACGAGCAGTACTTC

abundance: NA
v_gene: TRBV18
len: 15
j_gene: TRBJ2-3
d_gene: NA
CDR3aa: CACSPTRAGTDTQYF
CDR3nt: TGTGCCTGCTCACCTACCAGGGCCGGCACAGATACGCAGTATTTT

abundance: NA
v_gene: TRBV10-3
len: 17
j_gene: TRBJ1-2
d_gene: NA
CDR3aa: CAISSINGPSMSYGYTF
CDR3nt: TGTGCCATCAGTTCCATTAACGGGCCTTCGATGAGCTATGGCTACACCTTC

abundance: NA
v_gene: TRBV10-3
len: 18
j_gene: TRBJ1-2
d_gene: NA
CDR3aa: CAISELPPGEGGSYGYTF
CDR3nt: TGTGCCATCAGTGAGCTCCCGCCCGGGGAGGGCGGGAGCTATGGCTACACCTTC

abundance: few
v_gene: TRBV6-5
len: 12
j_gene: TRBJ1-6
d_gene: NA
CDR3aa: CASTGTNSPPHF
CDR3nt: TGTGCCAGCACAGGGACGAATTCACCCCCCCACTTT

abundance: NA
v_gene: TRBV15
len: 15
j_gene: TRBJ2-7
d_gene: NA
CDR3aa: CATSRDPGQSYEQYF
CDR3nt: TGTGCCACCAGCAGGGATCCAGGACAGTCCTACGAGCAGTACTTC

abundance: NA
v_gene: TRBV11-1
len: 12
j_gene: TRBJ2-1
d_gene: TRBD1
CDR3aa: CASRWTGGEQFF
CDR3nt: TGTGCCAGCAGGTGGACAGGGGGCGAGCAGTTCTTC

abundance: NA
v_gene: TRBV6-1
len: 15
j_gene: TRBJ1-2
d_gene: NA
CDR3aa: CASSRALGGARGYTF
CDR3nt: TGTGCCAGCAGTCGGGCTCTCGGGGGGGCGCGAGGCTACACCTTC

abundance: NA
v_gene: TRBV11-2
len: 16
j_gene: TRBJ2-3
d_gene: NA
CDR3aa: CASSLVGGGSTDTQYF
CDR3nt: TGTGCCAGCAGCTTAGTCGGAGGGGGTAGCACAGATACGCAGTATTTT

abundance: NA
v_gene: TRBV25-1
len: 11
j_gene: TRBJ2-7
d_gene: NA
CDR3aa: CASRDLYEQYF
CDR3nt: TGTGCCAGCAGGGACTTATACGAGCAGTACTTC

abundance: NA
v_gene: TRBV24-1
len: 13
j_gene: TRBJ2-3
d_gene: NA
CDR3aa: CATSDSSVATQYF
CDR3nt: TGTGCCACCAGTGATTCTTCGGTGGCTACGCAGTATTTT

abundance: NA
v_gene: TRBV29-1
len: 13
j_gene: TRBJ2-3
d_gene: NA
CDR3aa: CSVEGRVTDTQYF
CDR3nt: TGCAGCGTTGAGGGTCGTGTGACAGATACGCAGTATTTT

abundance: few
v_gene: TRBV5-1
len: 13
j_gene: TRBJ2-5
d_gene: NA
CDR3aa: CASSGAHQETQYF
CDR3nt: TGCGCCAGCAGCGGGGCCCACCAAGAGACCCAGTACTTC

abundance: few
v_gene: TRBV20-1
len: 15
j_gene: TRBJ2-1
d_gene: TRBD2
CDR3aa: CSASLGLAGVKEQFF
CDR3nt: TGCAGTGCTAGCCTGGGGCTAGCGGGAGTAAAAGAGCAGTTCTTC

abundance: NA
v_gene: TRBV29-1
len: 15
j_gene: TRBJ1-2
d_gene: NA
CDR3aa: CSVDYPMRDTYGYTF
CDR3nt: TGCAGCGTTGATTATCCCATGCGCGATACCTATGGCTACACCTTC

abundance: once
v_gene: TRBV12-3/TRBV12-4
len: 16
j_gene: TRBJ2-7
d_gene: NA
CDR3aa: CASSLIGSGPLYEQYF
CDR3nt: TGTGCCAGCAGTTTAATTGGGAGCGGACCCCTCTACGAGCAGTACTTC

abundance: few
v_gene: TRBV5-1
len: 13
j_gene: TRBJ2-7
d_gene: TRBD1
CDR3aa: CASGSTGAGEQYF
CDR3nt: TGCGCCAGCGGGTCGACAGGGGCCGGGGAGCAGTACTTC